This TCR beta chain was recovered during a study of cytomegalovirus exposure and HLA in healthy donors. About the research overall: Approximately 200 million T cells yielded around 120 million unique TCR beta sequences in earlier analysis.

PCR involved 60 Vbeta and 13 Jbeta primers. Assay used: immunoSEQ multiplex PCR; TCRdb lists only in-frame clones, some missing. The sample lists around 140,000 clones; approximately 79% were seen once. Trimming cost V 6 bases and J 3 bases, with 17 bases left between them. Germline V gene data show CDR1 as MNHEY and CDR2 as SVGAGI. The CDR3 consists of 15 residues. The clonotype comes from a woman aged 30 to 39 in good health and CMV-seronegative. The V and J genes are TRBV6-5 and TRBJ1-1; tentative D call: TRBD1 (6 bases). Sample: PBMCs. The CDR3 DNA reads TGTGCCAGCAGCCCCGACGGGGGGCTGGACACTGAAGCTTTCTTT. Translation: CASSPDGGLDTEAFF.